The 18 T cell receptor beta chains given below trace back to one sample, sequenced in a study of CD8+CD57+ T cells in acquired aplastic anemia. Genomic DNA was employed as the template in profiling TCR beta VDJ and CDR3. TCRdb itself ran the reads through MiXCR, one entry per CDR3 protein. This sample has about 420,000 distinct CDR3 sequences, with around 68% found just once. Sequenced sample: sorted CD4+, CD8+, or CD8+CD57+ T cells (not recorded which) from PBMCs. The receptors originated from a human donor in good health, serving as a control.

With respect to this clonotype: A read error is possible here, since a much larger clone lies one base away. V is TRBV20-1 and J is TRBJ1-3; D ambiguous. The CDR3 consists of 14 residues. The germline V gene encodes CDR1 DFQATT and CDR2 SNEGSKA (reference sequence). The CDR3: CSAAVGLSGSTIYF. CDR3 in DNA: TGCAGTGCTGCCGTGGGGTTATCTGGAAGCACCATATATTTT.

This clonotype was seen only once. A much larger clonotype is one base distant, so this may be a read error. The chain carries TRBV30 and TRBJ1-2; D is undetermined. In germline, CDR1 is GTSNPN, CDR2 SVGIG (reference sequence). CDR3 length equals 15 residues. V was pared by 0 bases and J by 3 bases, with 14 bases between. This CDR3 is CAWSVRLQDDYGYTF. CDR3 nucleotide sequence: TGTGCCTGGAGTGTACGGTTACAAGACGACTATGGCTACACCTTC.

Concerning this clonotype: This may stem from a read error, because a much larger clone lies one nucleotide away. The rearrangement joins TRBV11-1 to TRBJ2-1, with D uncertain. The CDR3 contains 14 residues. The ends were cut back, 5 bases at V and 8 bases at J, with 16 bases in the middle. Per germline, CDR1 SGHAT and CDR2 FQDESV (reference sequence). CDR3 loop: CASSPRPETDEQFF. CDR3 coding DNA: TGTGCCAGCAGCCCGCGGCCGGAGACGGATGAGCAGTTCTTC.

In its sample, this clonotype was seen many times. The chain combines TRBV12-3 or TRBV12-4 with TRBJ2-1; 8 positions match TRBD2. The CDR3 contains 14 residues. The ends lost 6 bases at V and 6 bases at J; junction bases unmatched: 7. The chain's CDR3 is CASRPDGGVNEQFF. The CDR3 region has the DNA TGTGCCAGCAGACCGGACGGGGGGGTCAATGAGCAGTTCTTC.

On this clonotype itself: Its ends do not fully match the called genes, so a read error is possible. The rearrangement joins TRBV7-2 to TRBJ2-5; no reliable D call. The CDR3 is 11 residues long. In germline, CDR1 is SGHTA, CDR2 FQGNSA. CDR3 in amino acids: CGSSLADAQYF. CDR3 DNA sequence: TGTGGCAGCAGCTTAGCTGACGCCCAGTACTTC.

The chain combines TRBV9 with TRBJ2-1; TRBD2 matches at 13 bases. This CDR3 comprises 14 residues. Unmatched junction bases numbered 5, after V lost 4 bases and J lost 10 bases. Germline CDR1 and CDR2: SGDLS and YYNGEE. The CDR3 coding sequence is TGTGCCAGCAGCACAACTAGCGGGGGGGCCGAGCAGTTCTTC. This translates into CASSTTSGGAEQFF.

The chain links TRBV5-8 to TRBJ1-2, with a tentative D call TRBD1 (6 bases). CDR1 is SGHTS and CDR2 is YDEGEE in the germline V gene. The CDR3 is 16 amino acids. V lost 4 bases and J lost 4, with 20 bases in between. CDR3 protein: CASSRRGVDGIYGYTF. The DNA for the CDR3 is TGTGCCAGCAGCCGGAGGGGGGTCGACGGGATCTATGGCTACACCTTC.

In its sample, this clonotype was seen a few times. The chain joins TRBV5-6 to TRBJ1-1; TRBD1 matches at 7 bases. There are 13 residues in the CDR3. V shed 4 bases, J shed 3 bases, and the junction held 3 bases outside the gene matches. The V gene's germline CDR1 is SGHDT and CDR2 YYEEEE. CDR3 nucleotides: TGTGCCAGCAGCCGCGACAGGGACACTGAAGCTTTCTTT. Translated, it gives CASSRDRDTEAFF.

Comments on this clonotype: At one of its ends the junction is not consistent with the germline gene, which may arise from a read error. The genes are TRBV7-3 and TRBJ1-6; D uncertain. The CDR3 runs 13 residues. The germline gives CDR1 SGHTA, CDR2 FQGTGA. CDR3 sequence reads: CASSVDQRAPLQF. The CDR3, as DNA: TGTGCCAGCAGCGTAGACCAGCGGGCACCCCTCCAGTTT.

Ten or more counts support this clonotype. The rearrangement joins TRBV14 to TRBJ2-7, with D tentatively TRBD1 (6 bases). Germline V gene lookup returns CDR1 SGHDN and CDR2 FVKESK. CDR3 length: 14 residues. The V end lost 5 bases, the J end lost 0 bases, and 11 bases lay between the germline ends. CDR3 in amino acids: CASSLYRDSYEQYF. In DNA form, the CDR3 reads TGTGCCAGCAGCTTATACAGGGACTCCTACGAGCAGTACTTC. The whole variable domain, remainder taken from reference TRBV14 and TRBJ2-7, is EAGVTQFPSHSVIEKGQTVTLRCDPISGHDNLYWYRRVMGKEIKFLLHFVKESKQDESGMPNNRFLAERTGGTYSTLKVQPAELEDSGVYFCASSLYRDSYEQYFGPGTRLTVT.

There are many counts of this clonotype. The chain joins TRBV2 to TRBJ1-1; the D gene is possibly TRBD1 (6 bases). Germline values: CDR1 SNHLY, CDR2 FYNNEI. The CDR3 extends over 13 amino acids. Trimming took 5 bases from V and 3 from J, leaving 10 bases between them. DNA of the CDR3: TGTGCCAGCAGTCGGGACACCCACACTGAAGCTTTCTTT. It codes for CASSRDTHTEAFF. Full variable domain (outside the CDR3, taken from reference TRBV2 and TRBJ1-1): EPEVTQTPSHQVTQMGQEVILRCVPISNHLYFYWYRQILGQKVEFLVSFYNNEISEKSEIFDDQFSVERPDGSNFTLKIRSTKLEDSAMYFCASSRDTHTEAFFGQGTRLTVV.

The chain employs TRBV9 and TRBJ2-2; D ambiguous. Trimming removed 0 bases at V and 6 bases at J, with 12 bases between. Germline values: CDR1 SGDLS, CDR2 YYNGEE. The CDR3 is 15 amino acids. The chain's CDR3 is CASSVVVGIAGELFF. As DNA, the CDR3 is TGTGCCAGCAGCGTAGTAGTGGGAATTGCCGGGGAGCTGTTTTTT.

The chain is built from TRBV9 and TRBJ2-7; D ambiguous. Trimming cost V 0 bases and J 3 bases, with 7 bases left between them. Germline loops: CDR1 SGDLS, CDR2 YYNGEE. CDR3 size: 13 residues. CDR3 region: CASSVGQLYEQYF. For the CDR3, the DNA is TGTGCCAGCAGCGTAGGGCAGCTCTACGAGCAGTACTTC.

V is TRBV19 and J is TRBJ1-3, with no clear D. CDR1 and CDR2 from the germline V gene are LNHDA and SQIVND (reference sequence). This CDR3 contains 12 residues. The V end lost 3 bases, the J end lost 3 bases, and 3 bases lay between the germline ends. For the CDR3, the DNA is TGTGCCAGTAGTATCCTTGGAAACACCATATATTTT. Amino acids: CASSILGNTIYF. The full variable domain, with the rest looked up from reference TRBV19 and TRBJ1-3, is DGGITQSPKYLFRKEGQNVTLSCEQNLNHDAMYWYRQDPGQGLRLIYYSQIVNDFQKGDIAEGYSVSREKKESFPLTVTSAQKNPTAFYLCASSILGNTIYFGEGSWLTVV.

This clonotype was observed a handful of times. The CDR3 sequence is CASSRSGQYYEQYV. The CDR3 nucleotides are TGTGCCAGCAGCCGATCGGGACAGTACTACGAGCAGTACGTC. The V call is TRBV7-2, the J call TRBJ2-7; 7 positions match TRBD1. Germline V gene data show CDR1 as SGHTA and CDR2 as FQGNSA. Trimming took 5 bases from V and 3 from J; bases not matched to a gene: 7. The CDR3 has 14 amino acids.

This clonotype came up a few times. This chain joins TRBV19 and TRBJ2-7; perhaps TRBD2 as D (6 bases). The CDR3 is 14 amino acids. CDR1 is LNHDA, CDR2 SQIVND, per germline (reference sequence). V was shortened by 1 base and J by 6 bases, with 13 bases between the two germline ends. The DNA for the CDR3 is TGTGCCAGTAGTATAGTAGGCGGGACGGCCGAGCAGTACTTC. Its translation: CASSIVGGTAEQYF.

The chain has TRBV7-2 and TRBJ2-5, with D maybe TRBD1 (6 bases). Trimming cost V 1 base and J 14 bases, with 23 bases left between them. The CDR3 consists of 15 residues. Germline V gives CDR1 SGHTA, CDR2 FQGNSA. This CDR3 reads CASSLVAGAYEQYYF. The CDR3 coding sequence is TGTGCCAGCAGCTTAGTGGCAGGGGCCTACGAGCAGTACTACTTC.

There are a few counts of this clonotype. The chain carries TRBV4-1 and TRBJ1-6; D is undetermined. Germline-derived CDR1 and CDR2 are MGHRA and YSYEKL. The CDR3 is 14 residues long. V lost 0 bases and J 8 bases, leaving 8 bases between the germline ends. The CDR3 sequence: CASSQDRSYSPLHF. DNA of the CDR3: TGCGCCAGCAGCCAAGATAGGAGTTATTCACCCCTCCACTTT.